This T cell receptor beta chain was found in a study of monozygotic twins with inflammatory bowel disease. Study outcomes and limitations: The authors could not tell different T cell subtypes apart.

A word on this clonotype: Its target is unknown.

This CDR3 has 15 residues. The germline CDR1 and CDR2 sequences are LGHDT and YNNKEL (reference sequence). Every TCR library used 3500 ng of total RNA. Amplification of TCRalpha and TCRbeta cDNA involved two nested PCRs that ran for 16 and 9 cycles. No DNA is given; TCRdb re-called the 5' RACE reads and lists each CDR3 protein once. This table lists approximately 400,000 distinct CDR3 sequences. The TCR sequence derives from a human donor with ulcerative colitis or Crohn's disease, or a healthy co-twin of an affected twin (not recorded which). V usage is TRBV3-1 and J usage is TRBJ1-2; TCRdb proposes TRBD1, but this gene call is untestable without DNA. What was sequenced was blood. The chain's CDR3 is CASSTTGGARGGYTF.